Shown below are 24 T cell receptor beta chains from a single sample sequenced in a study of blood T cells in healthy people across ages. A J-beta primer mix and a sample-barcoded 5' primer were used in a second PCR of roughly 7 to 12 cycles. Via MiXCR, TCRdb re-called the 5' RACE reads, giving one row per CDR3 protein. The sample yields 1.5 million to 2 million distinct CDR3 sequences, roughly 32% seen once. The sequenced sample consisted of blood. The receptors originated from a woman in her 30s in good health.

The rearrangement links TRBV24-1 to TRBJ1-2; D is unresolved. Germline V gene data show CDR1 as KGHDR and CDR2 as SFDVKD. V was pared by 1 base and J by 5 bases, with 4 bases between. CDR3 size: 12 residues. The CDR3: CATSDFMYGYTF. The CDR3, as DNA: TGTGCCACCAGTGATTTCATGTATGGCTACACCTTC.

CDR3 DNA: TGTGCCAGCAGTTTGTCCCAGGGTGGTTCGGCTTTCTTT. As protein: CASSLSQGGSAFF. V is TRBV27 and J is TRBJ1-1, with D possibly being TRBD1 (5 bases). Germline V CDR1 and CDR2: MNHEY, SMNVEV (reference sequence). With 3 bases removed from V and 11 bases from J, the gap between germline ends came to 16 bases. CDR3 length: 13 residues.

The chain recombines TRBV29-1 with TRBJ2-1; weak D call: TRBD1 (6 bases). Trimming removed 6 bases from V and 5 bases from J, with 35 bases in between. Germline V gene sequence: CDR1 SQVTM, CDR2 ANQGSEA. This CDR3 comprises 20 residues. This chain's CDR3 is CSVGALASLSKLRGHNEQFF. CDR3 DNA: TGCAGCGTCGGGGCCCTCGCCTCTCTTTCAAAACTCAGGGGTCACAATGAGCAGTTCTTC.

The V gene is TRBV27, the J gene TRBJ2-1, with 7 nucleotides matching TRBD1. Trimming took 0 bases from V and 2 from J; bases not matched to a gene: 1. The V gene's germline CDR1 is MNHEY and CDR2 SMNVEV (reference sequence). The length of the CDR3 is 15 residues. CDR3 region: CASSLSRGPYNEQFF. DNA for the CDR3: TGTGCCAGCAGTTTATCGAGGGGGCCCTACAATGAGCAGTTCTTC.

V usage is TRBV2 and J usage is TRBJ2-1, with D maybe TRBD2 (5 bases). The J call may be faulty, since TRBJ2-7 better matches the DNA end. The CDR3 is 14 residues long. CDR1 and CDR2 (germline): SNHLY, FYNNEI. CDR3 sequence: CASSEAGRGYEQYF. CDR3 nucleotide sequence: TGTGCCAGCAGTGAGGCAGGTCGGGGATACGAGCAGTACTTC.

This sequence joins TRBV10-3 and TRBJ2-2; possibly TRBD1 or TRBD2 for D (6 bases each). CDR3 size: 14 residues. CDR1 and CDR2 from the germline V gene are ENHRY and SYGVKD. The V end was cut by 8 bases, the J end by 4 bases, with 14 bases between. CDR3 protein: CAIGRTESTGELFF. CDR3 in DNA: TGTGCCATCGGGAGGACAGAGAGCACCGGGGAGCTGTTTTTT.

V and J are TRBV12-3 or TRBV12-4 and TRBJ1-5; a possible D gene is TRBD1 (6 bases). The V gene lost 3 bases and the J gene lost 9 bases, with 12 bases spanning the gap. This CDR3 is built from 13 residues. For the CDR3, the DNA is TGTGCCAGCAGTTTTGACAGGACTAGGCCCCAGCATTTT. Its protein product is CASSFDRTRPQHF.

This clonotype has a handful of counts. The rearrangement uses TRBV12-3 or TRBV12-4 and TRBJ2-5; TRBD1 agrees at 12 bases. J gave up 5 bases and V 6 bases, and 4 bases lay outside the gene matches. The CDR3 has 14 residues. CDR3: CASRGQGARETQYF. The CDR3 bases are TGTGCCAGCAGGGGACAGGGGGCGCGGGAGACCCAGTACTTC.

DNA for the CDR3: TGCAGCGTTTGCCCAGCGGGAGGCTACGAGCAGTACTTC. It is translated as CSVCPAGGYEQYF. The V and J genes are TRBV29-1 and TRBJ2-5; 9 positions agree with TRBD2. The J call is doubtful: the DNA matches TRBJ2-7 better. There are 13 residues in the CDR3. Germline CDR1 is SQVTM and CDR2 is ANQGSEA.

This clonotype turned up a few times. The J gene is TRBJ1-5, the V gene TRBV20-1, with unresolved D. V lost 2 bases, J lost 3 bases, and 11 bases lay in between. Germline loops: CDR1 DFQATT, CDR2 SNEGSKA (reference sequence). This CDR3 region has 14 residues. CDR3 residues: CSARFGSLNQPQHF. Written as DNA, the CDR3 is TGCAGTGCTAGATTCGGCAGCCTCAATCAGCCCCAGCATTTT.

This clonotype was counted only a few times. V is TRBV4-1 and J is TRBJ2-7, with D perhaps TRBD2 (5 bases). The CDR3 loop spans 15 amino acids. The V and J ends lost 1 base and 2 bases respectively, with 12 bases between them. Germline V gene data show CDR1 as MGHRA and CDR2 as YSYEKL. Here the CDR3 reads CASSQGRSGTYEQYF. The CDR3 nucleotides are TGCGCCAGCAGCCAAGGTAGAAGCGGCACCTACGAGCAGTACTTC.

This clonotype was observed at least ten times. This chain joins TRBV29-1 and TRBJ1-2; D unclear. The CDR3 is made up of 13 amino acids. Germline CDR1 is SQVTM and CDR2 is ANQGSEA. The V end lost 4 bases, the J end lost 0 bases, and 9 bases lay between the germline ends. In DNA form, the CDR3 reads TGCAGCGTTGGGGCAGGACCTAACTATGGCTACACCTTC. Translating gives CSVGAGPNYGYTF.

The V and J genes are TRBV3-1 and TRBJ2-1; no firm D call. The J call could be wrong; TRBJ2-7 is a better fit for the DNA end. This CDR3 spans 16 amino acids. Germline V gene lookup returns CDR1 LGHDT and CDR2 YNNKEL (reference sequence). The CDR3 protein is CASSSLQASSYNEQYF. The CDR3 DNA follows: TGTGCCAGCAGCAGCCTTCAGGCGAGCTCCTACAATGAGCAGTACTTC.

The CDR3 region has the DNA TGCAGCGTAAAGACACGTTTTACCTACGAGCAGTACTTC. Its protein product is CSVKTRFTYEQYF. The V gene is TRBV29-1, the J gene TRBJ2-7; the D is unclear. CDR3 size: 13 residues. The germline V gene has CDR1 SQVTM and CDR2 ANQGSEA. V was cut by 6 bases and J by 2 bases, with 14 bases left in between.

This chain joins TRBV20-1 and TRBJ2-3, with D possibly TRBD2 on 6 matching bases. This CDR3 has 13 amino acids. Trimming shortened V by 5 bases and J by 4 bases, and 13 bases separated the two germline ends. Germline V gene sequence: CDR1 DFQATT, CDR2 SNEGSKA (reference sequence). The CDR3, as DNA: TGCAGTGCTCGGAGGGTGGGCCCAGATACGCAGTATTTT. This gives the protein CSARRVGPDTQYF.

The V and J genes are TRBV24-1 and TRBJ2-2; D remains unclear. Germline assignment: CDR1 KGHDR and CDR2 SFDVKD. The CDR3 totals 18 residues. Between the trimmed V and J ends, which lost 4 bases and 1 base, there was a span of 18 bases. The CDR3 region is CATSDHIPRLQNTGELFF. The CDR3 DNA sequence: TGTGCCACCAGTGACCATATCCCCCGGCTACAGAACACCGGGGAGCTGTTTTTT.

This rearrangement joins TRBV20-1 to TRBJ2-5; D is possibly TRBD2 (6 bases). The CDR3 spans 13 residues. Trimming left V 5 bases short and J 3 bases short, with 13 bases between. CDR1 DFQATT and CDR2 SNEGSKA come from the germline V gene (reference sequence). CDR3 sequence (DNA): TGCAGTGCTCTCCCAAGACTAGAAGAGACCCAGTACTTC. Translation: CSALPRLEETQYF.

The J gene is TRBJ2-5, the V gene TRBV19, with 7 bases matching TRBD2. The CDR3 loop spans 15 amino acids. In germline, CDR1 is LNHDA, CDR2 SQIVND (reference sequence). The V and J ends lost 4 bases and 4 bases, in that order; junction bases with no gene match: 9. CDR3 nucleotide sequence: TGTGCCAGTAGTACGGGGGAGGGACTCCGAGAGACCCAGTACTTC. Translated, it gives CASSTGEGLRETQYF.

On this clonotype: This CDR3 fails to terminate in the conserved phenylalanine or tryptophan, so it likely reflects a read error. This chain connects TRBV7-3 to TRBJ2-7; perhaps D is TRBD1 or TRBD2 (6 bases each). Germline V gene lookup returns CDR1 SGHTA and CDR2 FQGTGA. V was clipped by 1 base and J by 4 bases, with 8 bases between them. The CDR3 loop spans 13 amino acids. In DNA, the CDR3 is TGTGCCAGCAGCTTAAAGGGGGGATACGAGCAGTACCTC. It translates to CASSLKGGYEQYL.

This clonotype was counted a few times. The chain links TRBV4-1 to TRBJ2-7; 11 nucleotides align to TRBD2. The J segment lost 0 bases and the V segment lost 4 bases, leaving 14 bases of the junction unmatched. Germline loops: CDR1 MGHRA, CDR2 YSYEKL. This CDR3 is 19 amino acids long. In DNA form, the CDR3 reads TGCGCCAGCAGCCCCCCCACTAGCGGGGGACTAGTCAGCTCCTACGAGCAGTACTTC. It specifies CASSPPTSGGLVSSYEQYF.

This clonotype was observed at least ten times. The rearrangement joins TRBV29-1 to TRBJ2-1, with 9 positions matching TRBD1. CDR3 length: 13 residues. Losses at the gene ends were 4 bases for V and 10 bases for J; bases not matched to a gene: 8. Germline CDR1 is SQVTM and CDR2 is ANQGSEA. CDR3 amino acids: CSVGRDRVSEQFF. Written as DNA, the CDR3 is TGCAGCGTTGGGAGGGACAGGGTCAGCGAGCAGTTCTTC.

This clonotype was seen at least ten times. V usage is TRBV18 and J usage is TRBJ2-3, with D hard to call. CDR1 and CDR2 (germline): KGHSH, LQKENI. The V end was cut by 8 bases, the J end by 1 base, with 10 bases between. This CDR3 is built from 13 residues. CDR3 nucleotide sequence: TGTGCCAGCAGCCCTCCGGGCACAGATACGCAGTATTTT. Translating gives CASSPPGTDTQYF.

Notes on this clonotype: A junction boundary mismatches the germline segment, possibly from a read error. CDR3 in DNA: TGCAGTGCTGCCCGTTGGGACATCTTTCGGAATGAGGAGTTCTTC. This gives the protein CSAARWDIFRNEEFF. The chain joins TRBV20-1 to TRBJ2-1, with D maybe TRBD1 (6 bases). Germline V gives CDR1 DFQATT, CDR2 SNEGSKA (reference sequence). The CDR3 loop spans 15 amino acids.

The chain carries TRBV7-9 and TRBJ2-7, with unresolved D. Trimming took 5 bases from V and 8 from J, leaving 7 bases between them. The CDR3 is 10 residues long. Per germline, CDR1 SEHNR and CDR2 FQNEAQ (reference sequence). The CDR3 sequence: CASSPVKQYF. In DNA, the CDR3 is TGTGCCAGCAGCCCTGTCAAGCAGTACTTC.